The source of this TCR beta chain is a study of technical replicates of blood from several donors. There are 12 residues in the CDR3. In germline, CDR1 is SNHLY, CDR2 FYNNEI. Trimming took off 8 bases at V and 2 bases at J, with 10 bases between the two ends. Using immunoSEQ multiplex PCR, the repertoire was profiled, and TCRdb retains in-frame clones only, with some absent. The data show tens of thousands of clones, approximately 95% seen once. The material sequenced was T cells isolated from PBMCs. This chain uses TRBV2 with TRBJ2-7; perhaps TRBD1 as D (6 bases). The sequence was collected from a human donor in good health. CDR3 region: CASGRGPYEQYF. For the CDR3, the DNA is TGTGCCAGCGGCAGGGGACCCTACGAGCAGTACTTC.